This TCR beta chain came from a study of blood T cell repertoires in COVID-19 (TCRdb year 2020). For the study in its entirety: Samples covering the acute and convalescent phases of COVID-19 were provided by collaborators in the United States, Italy and Spain. The sample metadata nearly always contained a de-identified subject ID, COVID-19 status, age in years and sex. Where HLA class I and class II types were available, the types were taken from metadata supplied by the sample provider, not from assay-based typing. The repertoires were made available in a free public database intended to serve as a resource for research on the immune response to SARS-CoV-2. The samples were drawn from the first 160 participants of the ongoing ImmuneRACE study and from 1,254 subjects provided by 6 global collaborators. Subjects who had been exposed to COVID-19, were actively infected with it, or had recovered from it provided the deeply sampled blood TCRbeta repertoires that made up the dataset. The prospective study material was composed of cDNA or gDNA derived from T cells, B-cell-depleted T cells, or PBMCs. The research as a whole found: Clinical and demographic metadata were provided uncurated, with the amount varying by source and participant.

The collaborating institutions used their own protocols to collect whole blood in K2EDTA tubes. For TCRbeta analysis, collaborator samples were shipped as frozen whole blood, as isolated PBMCs, or as DNA extracted from either sample type. Inclusive of the bounding cysteine and phenylalanine, the CDR3 is 17 residues long. Only the CDR3 portion is preserved as DNA: 51 bases, with reading frame beginning at the first base. From the germline V gene, CDR1 is MNHEY and CDR2 is SVGEGT. V is trimmed back by 2 bases and J by 4 bases, and the junction contains 8 bases that no gene match accounts for. Comment on this clone: The antigen this receptor binds is unknown. Base-call qualities are not available, and no considerably larger clone is one nucleotide away.

TCRbeta CDR3 regions were amplified from genomic DNA using the immunoSEQ Assay, a bias-controlled multiplex PCR. The paper's data handling went like this. The number of nucleated cells in each sample was estimated from the amplification of reference gene primers within the assay. To quantify the absolute abundance of each unique TCRbeta CDR3 rearrangement, sequence reads were collapsed and filtered. For each sample, productive Simpson clonality was calculated by taking the square root of Simpson's diversity index across productive rearrangements. Imported from immuneACCESS, the table was reduced by TCRdb to in-frame sequences with V and J called. These copies leave out some clones; in studies compared against another copy, an unresolved V gene accounts for under half, and the cause of the remainder is not known. V, J and clone size derive from that table, while D and trimming were established from the DNA sequence. This sample is represented by around 15,000 clones; 80% to 90% of them were singletons. Under 13% of the sample belongs to the ten largest clones.

The chain employs TRBV6-2 or TRBV6-3 and TRBJ2-5, with 12 bases in between that match TRBD2. This receptor was obtained from a man aged 80 or over with acute or convalescent COVID-19. Sequencing input: peripheral blood. The CDR3 sequence is CASSYTLGTSGRETQYF. The nucleotide sequence is TGTGCCAGCAGTTACACCCTCGGGACTAGCGGGCGAGAGACCCAGTACTTC.